This TCR beta chain was retrieved from a study of shared clonotypes between healthy human individuals. Measured with immunoSEQ multiplex PCR; TCRdb has only the in-frame clones, and not every one. The repertoire consists of a few hundred thousand clones, with about 96% occurring once and the leading ten covering 0.057%. Comments on this clone: Its specificity is not known.

Germline assignment: CDR1 ENHRY and CDR2 SYGVKD. The CDR3 extends over 13 amino acids. Trimming left V 6 bases short and J 2 bases short, with 9 bases between. Study-level findings and limits: Naive subsets generally exceeded memory subsets in estimated richness. Clonotypes shared by all four donors outscored non-shared clonotypes in generation probability. The authors expected sequencing depth to affect clonotype sharing among donors. It was observed that 5% to 6% of naive CD4 clonotypes were shared across a few donors.

The chain links TRBV10-3 to TRBJ2-3; the D call may be TRBD1 or TRBD2 (5 bases each). Sequenced input: naive CD4+ T cells sorted from blood. The subset here: CD45RA+ positively selected. This receptor was taken from a woman aged 30 to 39 in good health. The CDR3 region is CAISGATTDTQYF. The CDR3 DNA is TGTGCCATCAGCGGGGCAACCACAGATACGCAGTATTTT.